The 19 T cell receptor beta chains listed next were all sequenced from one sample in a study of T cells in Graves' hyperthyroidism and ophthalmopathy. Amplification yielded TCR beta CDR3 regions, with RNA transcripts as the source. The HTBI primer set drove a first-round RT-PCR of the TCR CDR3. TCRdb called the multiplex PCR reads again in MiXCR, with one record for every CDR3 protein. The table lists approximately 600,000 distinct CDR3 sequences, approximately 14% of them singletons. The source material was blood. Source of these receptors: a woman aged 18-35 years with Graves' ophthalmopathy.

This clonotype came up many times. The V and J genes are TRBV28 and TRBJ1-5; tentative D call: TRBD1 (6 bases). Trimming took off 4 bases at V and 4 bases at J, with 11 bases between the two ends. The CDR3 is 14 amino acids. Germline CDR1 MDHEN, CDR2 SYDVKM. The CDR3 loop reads CASSWDISNQPQHF. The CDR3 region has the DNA TGTGCCAGCAGTTGGGACATATCAAATCAGCCCCAGCATTTT.

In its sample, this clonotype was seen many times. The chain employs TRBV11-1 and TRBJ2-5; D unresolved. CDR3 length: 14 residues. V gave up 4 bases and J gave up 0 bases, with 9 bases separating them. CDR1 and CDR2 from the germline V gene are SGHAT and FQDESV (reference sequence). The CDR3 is CASSSAGYQETQYF. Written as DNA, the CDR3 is TGTGCCAGCAGCTCTGCAGGCTACCAAGAGACCCAGTACTTC.

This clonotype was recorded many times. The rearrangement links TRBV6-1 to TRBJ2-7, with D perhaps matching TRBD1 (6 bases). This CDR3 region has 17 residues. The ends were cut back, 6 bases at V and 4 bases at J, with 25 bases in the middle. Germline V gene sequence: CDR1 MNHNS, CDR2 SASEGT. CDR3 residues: CASRQGLFRSSRYEQYF. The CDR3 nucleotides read TGTGCCAGCAGACAGGGTCTTTTCCGCTCCTCGCGTTACGAGCAGTACTTC.

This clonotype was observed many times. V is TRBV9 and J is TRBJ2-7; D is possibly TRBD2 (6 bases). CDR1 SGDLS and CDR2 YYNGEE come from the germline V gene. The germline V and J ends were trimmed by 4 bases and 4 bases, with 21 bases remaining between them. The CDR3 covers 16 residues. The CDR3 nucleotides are TGTGCCAGCAGCCCCCTTTCGGGGGTAGCCTCTTACGAGCAGTACTTC. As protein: CASSPLSGVASYEQYF.

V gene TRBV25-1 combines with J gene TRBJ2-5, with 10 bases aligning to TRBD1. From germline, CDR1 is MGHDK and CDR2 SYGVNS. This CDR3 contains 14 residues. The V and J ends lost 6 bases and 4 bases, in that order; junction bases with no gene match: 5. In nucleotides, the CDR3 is TGTGCCAGCAGCGGACAGGGGGGGAGAGAGACCCAGTACTTC. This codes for CASSGQGGRETQYF. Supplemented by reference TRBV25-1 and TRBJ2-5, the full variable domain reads EADIYQTPRYLVIGTGKKITLECSQTMGHDKMYWYQQDPGMELHLIHYSYGVNSTEKGDLSSESTVSRIRTEHFPLTLESARPSHTSQYLCASSGQGGRETQYFGPGTRLLVL.

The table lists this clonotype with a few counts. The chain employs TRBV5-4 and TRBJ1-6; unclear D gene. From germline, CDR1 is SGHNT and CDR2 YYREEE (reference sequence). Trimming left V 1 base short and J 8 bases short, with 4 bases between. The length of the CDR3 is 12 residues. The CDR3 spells CASSLSYSPLHF. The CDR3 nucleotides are TGTGCCAGCAGCTTGTCATATTCACCCCTCCACTTT.

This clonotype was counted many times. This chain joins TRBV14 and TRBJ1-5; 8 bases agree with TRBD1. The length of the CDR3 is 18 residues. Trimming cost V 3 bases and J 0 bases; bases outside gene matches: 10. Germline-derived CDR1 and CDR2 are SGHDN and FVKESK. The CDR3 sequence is CASSQGLDRGYSNQPQHF. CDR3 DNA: TGTGCCAGCAGCCAGGGCCTAGACAGGGGATATAGCAATCAGCCCCAGCATTTT.

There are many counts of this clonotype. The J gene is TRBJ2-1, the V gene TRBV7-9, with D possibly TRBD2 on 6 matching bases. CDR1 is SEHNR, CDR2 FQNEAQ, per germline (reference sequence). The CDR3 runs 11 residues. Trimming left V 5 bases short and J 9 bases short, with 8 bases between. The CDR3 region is CASSDGSEQFF. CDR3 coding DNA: TGTGCCAGCAGCGACGGGAGTGAGCAGTTCTTC.

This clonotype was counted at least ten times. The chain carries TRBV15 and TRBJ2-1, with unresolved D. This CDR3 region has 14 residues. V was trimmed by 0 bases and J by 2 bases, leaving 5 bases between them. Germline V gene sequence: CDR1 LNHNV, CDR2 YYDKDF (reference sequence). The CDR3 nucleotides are TGTGCCACCAGCAGAGATAAACCCTACAATGAGCAGTTCTTC. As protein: CATSRDKPYNEQFF.

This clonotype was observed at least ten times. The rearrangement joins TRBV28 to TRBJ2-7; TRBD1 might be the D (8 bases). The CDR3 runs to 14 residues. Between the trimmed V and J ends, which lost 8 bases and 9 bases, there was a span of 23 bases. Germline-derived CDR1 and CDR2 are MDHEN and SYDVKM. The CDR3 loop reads CASLQGGSELGQYF. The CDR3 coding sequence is TGTGCCAGCCTACAGGGGGGGAGCGAGTTGGGGCAGTACTTC. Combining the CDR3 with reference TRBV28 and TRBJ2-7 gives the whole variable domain DVKVTQSSRYLVKRTGEKVFLECVQDMDHENMFWYRQDPGLGLRLIYFSYDVKMKEKGDIPEGYSVSREKKERFSLILESASTNQTSMYLCASLQGGSELGQYFGPGTRLTVT.

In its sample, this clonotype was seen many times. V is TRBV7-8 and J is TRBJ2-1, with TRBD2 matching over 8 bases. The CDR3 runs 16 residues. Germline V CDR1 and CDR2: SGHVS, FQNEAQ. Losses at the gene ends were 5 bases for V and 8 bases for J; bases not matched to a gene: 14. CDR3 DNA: TGTGCCAGCAGCCCCAGCCGGAGCGGGAGAGGGCATGAGCAGTTCTTC. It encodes CASSPSRSGRGHEQFF. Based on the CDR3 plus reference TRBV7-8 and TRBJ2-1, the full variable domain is GAGVSQSPRYKVAKRGQDVALRCDPISGHVSLFWYQQALGQGPEFLTYFQNEAQLDKSGLPSDRFFAERPEGSVSTLKIQRTQQEDSAVYLCASSPSRSGRGHEQFFGPGTRLTVL.

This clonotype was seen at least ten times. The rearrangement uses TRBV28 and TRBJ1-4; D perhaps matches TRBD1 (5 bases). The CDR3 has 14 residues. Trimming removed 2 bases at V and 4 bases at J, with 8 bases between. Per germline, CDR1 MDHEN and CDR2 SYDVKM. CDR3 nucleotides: TGTGCCAGCAGTTTACGCCAGGGTAATGAAAAACTGTTTTTT. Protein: CASSLRQGNEKLFF.

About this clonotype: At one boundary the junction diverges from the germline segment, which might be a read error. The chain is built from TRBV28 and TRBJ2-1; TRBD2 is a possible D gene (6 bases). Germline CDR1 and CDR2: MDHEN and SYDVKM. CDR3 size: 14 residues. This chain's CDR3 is CAGSLGGAVRLLFF. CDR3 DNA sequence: TGTGCCGGCAGTTTAGGCGGGGCAGTTCGGCTGTTGTTCTTC.

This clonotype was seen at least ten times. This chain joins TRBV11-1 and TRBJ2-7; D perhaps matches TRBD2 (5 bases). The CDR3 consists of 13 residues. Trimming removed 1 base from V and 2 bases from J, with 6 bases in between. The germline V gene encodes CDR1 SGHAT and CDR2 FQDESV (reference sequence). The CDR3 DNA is TGTGCCAGCAGCTTAGAACTAGCCTACGAGCAGTACTTC. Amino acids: CASSLELAYEQYF.

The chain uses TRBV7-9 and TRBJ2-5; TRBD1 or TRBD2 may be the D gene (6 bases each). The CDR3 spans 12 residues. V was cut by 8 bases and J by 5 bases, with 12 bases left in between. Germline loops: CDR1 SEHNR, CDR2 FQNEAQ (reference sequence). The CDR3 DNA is TGTGCCAGCCAAGGAGGGGGGGAGACCCAGTACTTC. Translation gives CASQGGGETQYF.

The CDR3 nucleotides read TGTGCCAGCAGCTTGGTCGTAGATAATGAAAAACTGTTTTTT. This encodes CASSLVVDNEKLFF. This chain connects TRBV5-8 to TRBJ1-4, with unresolved D. The germline V and J ends were trimmed by 0 bases and 4 bases, with 7 bases remaining between them. This CDR3 contains 14 residues. In germline, CDR1 is SGHTS, CDR2 YDEGEE.

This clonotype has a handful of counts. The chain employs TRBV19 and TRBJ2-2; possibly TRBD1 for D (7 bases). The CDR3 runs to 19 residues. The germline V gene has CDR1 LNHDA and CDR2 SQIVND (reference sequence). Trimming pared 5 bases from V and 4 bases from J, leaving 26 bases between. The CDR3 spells CASSPQGGREGIGTGELFF. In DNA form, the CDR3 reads TGTGCCAGTAGTCCCCAGGGGGGCAGGGAAGGAATTGGCACCGGGGAGCTGTTTTTT.

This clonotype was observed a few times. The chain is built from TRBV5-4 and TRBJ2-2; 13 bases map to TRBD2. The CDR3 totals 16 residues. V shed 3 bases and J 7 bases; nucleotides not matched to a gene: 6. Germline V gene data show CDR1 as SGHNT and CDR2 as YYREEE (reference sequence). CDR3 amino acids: CASSSGGLAGLGELFF. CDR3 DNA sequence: TGTGCCAGCAGCTCGGGGGGACTAGCGGGACTCGGGGAGCTGTTTTTT.

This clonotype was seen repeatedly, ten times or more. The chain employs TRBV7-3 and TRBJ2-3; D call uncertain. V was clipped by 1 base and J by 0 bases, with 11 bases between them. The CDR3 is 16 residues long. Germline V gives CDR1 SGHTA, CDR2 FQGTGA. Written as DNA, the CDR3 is TGTGCCAGCAGCTTAAGAGGTCTGGGAAGCACAGATACGCAGTATTTT. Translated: CASSLRGLGSTDTQYF.